What follows are 9 T cell receptor beta chains derived from one specimen sequenced in a study of vaccination effects on CD4 cells after COVID-19. No antigen has been identified for these receptors. Prior to sequencing, the ViraFEST assay stimulated PBMC with viral peptide pools, which expanded the antigen-specific CD4+ T cells. CD4+ T cell isolation took place after 10 days of culture. Negative nucleocapsid antibody tests before and after vaccination confirmed no previous SARS-CoV-2 infection. The protocol was immunoSEQ multiplex PCR, while the TCRdb copy is restricted to in-frame clones and leaves out a portion. The sample carries about 52,000 clones, just under 80% recorded once. The sequenced sample was CD4+ T cells from PBMCs cultured with HCoV-OC43 spike peptides, obtained before COVID-19 vaccination. Described subset: HCoV-OC43 spike overlapping peptide pool stimulation. These receptors all stem from a human donor who received a COVID-19 vaccine.

This rearrangement joins TRBV7-2 to TRBJ1-4; 10 bases fit TRBD1. Germline values: CDR1 SGHTA, CDR2 FQGNSA. The CDR3 is 14 amino acids. J gave up 6 bases and V 6 bases, and 4 bases lay outside the gene matches. The CDR3 coding sequence is TGTGCCAGCAGGTCCGGGACAGGGGATGAAAAACTGTTTTTT. Protein product: CASRSGTGDEKLFF.

This rearrangement joins TRBV3-1 (or the pseudogene TRBV3-2) to TRBJ1-4; D not resolved. Trimming took 0 bases from V and 2 from J, leaving 7 bases between them. This CDR3 is 15 amino acids long. Germline-derived CDR1 and CDR2 are LGHDT and YNNKEL (reference sequence). The CDR3 protein is CASSQDAATNEKLFF. In DNA form, the CDR3 reads TGTGCCAGCAGCCAAGATGCAGCTACTAATGAAAAACTGTTTTTT.

This sequence joins TRBV9 and TRBJ2-5; a weak D match, TRBD1 (5 bases). Germline assignment: CDR1 SGDLS and CDR2 YYNGEE. Trimming pared 0 bases from V and 2 bases from J, leaving 8 bases between. This CDR3 region has 14 residues. CDR3 amino acids: CASSVGGIQETQYF. The CDR3 DNA reads TGTGCCAGCAGCGTAGGGGGCATACAAGAGACCCAGTACTTC.

This clone was observed a few times. The V and J genes are TRBV6-1 and TRBJ2-4; TRBD1 agrees at 10 bases. Germline V gene lookup returns CDR1 MNHNS and CDR2 SASEGT. This CDR3 has 17 amino acids. With V trimmed by 2 bases and J by 0 bases, 4 bases remained unmatched. The DNA for the CDR3 is TGTGCCAGCAGTGAACGAGACAGGGGGCTAGCCAAAAACATTCAGTACTTC. As protein: CASSERDRGLAKNIQYF.

The V gene is TRBV6-2 or TRBV6-3, the J gene TRBJ2-7, with 12 bases that match TRBD2. This CDR3 is built from 16 residues. Germline V gives CDR1 MNHEY, CDR2 SVGEGT. V lost 5 bases and J lost 3; bases outside the gene matches: 8. The CDR3 sequence: CASSNPSGGALYEQYV. The CDR3 nucleotides are TGTGCCAGCAGTAACCCTAGCGGGGGGGCGCTCTACGAGCAGTACGTC.

The rearrangement links TRBV14 to TRBJ2-5, with 11 bases that match TRBD1. This CDR3 region has 14 residues. The ends lost 4 bases at V and 7 bases at J; junction bases unmatched: 5. Per the germline V gene, CDR1 is SGHDN and CDR2 is FVKESK. The CDR3 region has the DNA TGTGCCAGCAGCCTAGTGGGGACAGGGGGGACCCAGTACTTC. This sequence encodes CASSLVGTGGTQYF.

The chain couples TRBV24-1 to TRBJ2-1; 7 bases line up with TRBD1. J lost 1 base, V lost 3 bases, and 2 bases had no gene match. CDR1 is KGHDR and CDR2 is SFDVKD in the germline V gene. This CDR3 region has 15 residues. CDR3 residues: CATSDQGVSYNEQFF. DNA for the CDR3: TGTGCCACCAGTGATCAGGGGGTATCCTACAATGAGCAGTTCTTC.

The chain links TRBV6-2 or TRBV6-3 to TRBJ1-2; D not resolved. The CDR3 runs to 15 residues. V lost 2 bases to trimming and J lost 7 bases, with 17 bases between them. Germline V gives CDR1 MNHEY, CDR2 SVGEGT. The CDR3 protein is CASSYGDYAKRGYTF. CDR3 sequence (DNA): TGTGCCAGCAGTTACGGAGACTACGCAAAGCGTGGCTACACCTTC.

The CDR3 spells CASSPETGGYGYTF. In nucleotides, the CDR3 is TGCGCCAGCAGCCCCGAGACAGGTGGCTATGGCTACACCTTC. The chain links TRBV5-1 to TRBJ1-2; TRBD1 might be the D (6 bases). The CDR3 loop spans 14 amino acids. V gave up 4 bases and J gave up 4 bases, with 14 bases separating them. The germline gives CDR1 SGHRS, CDR2 YFSETQ.